The 17 T cell receptor beta chains reported below all come from one sample, sequenced in a study of CD8 T cells in ankylosing spondylitis. Study-level results: It appeared that ankylosing spondylitis blood was characterized by a TCR beta motif of 8 or 9 highly homologous variants.

TCRdb re-called the 5' RACE reads with MiXCR, one entry per CDR3 protein. The repertoire holds around 450,000 distinct CDR3 sequences, with 25% to 30% as singletons. These TCRs' antigens remain unknown. The sequencing sample was made of blood, either unsorted or a sorted T cell fraction (not recorded which). These receptor sequences come from a male donor with ankylosing spondylitis.

At least ten counts were recorded for this clonotype. This chain uses TRBV4-2 with TRBJ2-5, with D possibly being TRBD2 (6 bases). V was clipped by 4 bases and J by 9 bases, with 21 bases between them. Germline V gene sequence: CDR1 LGHNA, CDR2 YNFKEQ. The CDR3 covers 15 residues. The CDR3 spells CASSPDLTDGGAQYF. CDR3 DNA: TGTGCCAGCAGCCCCGACCTGACAGACGGAGGGGCCCAGTACTTC.

This clonotype was found once. The CDR3 nucleotides are TGTGCCAGCAGTTTAATGGGGCGGAACACTGAAGCTTTCTTT. This sequence encodes CASSLMGRNTEAFF. The rearrangement links TRBV12-3 or TRBV12-4 to TRBJ1-1; TRBD1 is a possible D gene (5 bases). This CDR3 contains 14 residues. V lost 2 bases to trimming and J lost 1 base, with 8 bases between them.

V is TRBV20-1 and J is TRBJ2-7; D is unclear. V was trimmed by 3 bases and J by 3 bases, leaving 9 bases between them. In germline, CDR1 is DFQATT, CDR2 SNEGSKA (reference sequence). The CDR3 has 12 amino acids. The CDR3 coding sequence is TGCAGTGCTAGTGGGTCGAACTACGAGCAGTACGTC. The encoded protein is CSASGSNYEQYV.

The rearrangement uses TRBV20-1 and TRBJ2-5, with 10 bases matching TRBD1. The CDR3 is 14 residues long. Losses at the gene ends were 8 bases for V and 2 bases for J; bases not matched to a gene: 8. Per germline, CDR1 DFQATT and CDR2 SNEGSKA (reference sequence). CDR3 DNA sequence: TGCAGTTTTAACCCGGGACAGGGGCAAGAGACCCAGTACTTC. Its translation is CSFNPGQGQETQYF.

The V gene is TRBV27, the J gene TRBJ2-3, with D tentatively TRBD2 (6 bases). The CDR3 sequence is 16 residues long. Germline V gene lookup returns CDR1 MNHEY and CDR2 SMNVEV (reference sequence). V lost 4 bases, J lost 4 bases, and 18 bases lay in between. The CDR3 is CASSSYSGRSADTQYF. Here the CDR3 DNA reads TGTGCCAGCAGTTCCTATAGCGGAAGAAGCGCAGATACGCAGTATTTT.

This sequence joins TRBV11-1 and TRBJ2-1; TRBD2 aligns across 8 bases. The CDR3 loop spans 18 amino acids. The trim removed 2 bases at V and 0 bases at J, leaving 9 bases unmatched. CDR1 and CDR2 from the germline V gene are SGHAT and FQDESV (reference sequence). CDR3 bases: TGTGCCAGCAGCTTAATTTTGAGCGGGGGCAACTCCTACAATGAGCAGTTCTTC. Amino acids: CASSLILSGGNSYNEQFF.

The chain links TRBV29-1 to TRBJ2-1; 8 bases match TRBD1. The CDR3 length is 14 residues. V shed 3 bases and J 7 bases; nucleotides not matched to a gene: 8. Per germline, CDR1 SQVTM and CDR2 ANQGSEA. This chain's CDR3 is CSVDRRGLWNEQFF. The CDR3 nucleotides are TGCAGCGTTGATCGCAGGGGGCTATGGAATGAGCAGTTCTTC.

The chain couples TRBV11-2 to TRBJ2-3; 8 bases are a match to TRBD1. Trimming took 8 bases from V and 0 from J; bases not matched to a gene: 7. The CDR3 spans 15 residues. CDR1 is SGHAT and CDR2 is FQNNGV in the germline V gene. CDR3 loop: CASGFGTGSTDTQYF. As DNA, the CDR3 is TGTGCCAGCGGGTTCGGGACAGGCAGCACAGATACGCAGTATTTT.

The rearrangement links TRBV11-2 to TRBJ2-1; TRBD2 agrees at 7 bases. The ends lost 5 bases at V and 9 bases at J; junction bases unmatched: 13. Germline V CDR1 and CDR2: SGHAT, FQNNGV. CDR3 length equals 15 residues. The DNA for the CDR3 is TGTGCCAGCAGCCCCCCTTCTGGGAGGGGTCTTGAGCAGTTCTTC. Translated, it gives CASSPPSGRGLEQFF.

In its sample, this clonotype was seen a few times. The V gene is TRBV29-1, the J gene TRBJ2-7, with 14 bases fitting TRBD2. This CDR3 spans 14 amino acids. The V gene's germline CDR1 is SQVTM and CDR2 ANQGSEA. J was trimmed by 2 bases and V by 4 bases; bases with no gene match: 1. The CDR3 loop reads CSVATSGRAYEQYF. The CDR3, as DNA: TGCAGCGTTGCGACTAGCGGGAGGGCCTACGAGCAGTACTTC.

This clonotype has just a few counts. The chain has TRBV6-5 and TRBJ2-7, with no clear D. Germline V lookup: CDR1 MNHEY, CDR2 SVGAGI. Between the trimmed V and J ends, which lost 0 bases and 3 bases, there was a span of 9 bases. The CDR3 loop spans 14 amino acids. CDR3 nucleotides: TGTGCCAGCAGTTACTCCCCAGAGTTCTACGAGCAGTACTTC. Its protein product is CASSYSPEFYEQYF.

The genes are TRBV5-1 and TRBJ2-3; 14 bases align to TRBD2. Germline CDR1 SGHRS, CDR2 YFSETQ. This CDR3 contains 13 residues. V was clipped by 5 bases and J by 9 bases; unmatched bases: 2. The CDR3 here is CASRGLAGDTQYF. The CDR3, as DNA: TGCGCCAGCAGGGGACTAGCGGGAGACACGCAGTATTTT.

This chain joins TRBV29-1 and TRBJ2-1; TRBD1 or TRBD2 may be the D gene (5 bases each). The CDR3 runs 14 residues. The germline V gene encodes CDR1 SQVTM and CDR2 ANQGSEA. V was cut by 6 bases and J by 5 bases, with 17 bases left in between. The CDR3 sequence: CSVAQGAGHNEQFF. Written as DNA, the CDR3 is TGCAGCGTAGCCCAAGGGGCGGGTCACAATGAGCAGTTCTTC.

This clonotype was counted between two and nine times. V and J are TRBV18 and TRBJ2-5, with D uncertain. This CDR3 contains 13 residues. V lost 3 bases to trimming and J lost 1 base, with 6 bases between them. Germline lookup yields CDR1 KGHSH and CDR2 LQKENI. The CDR3 nucleotides read TGTGCCAGCTCACCGAGTTTCCAAGAGACCCAGTACTTC. Translated: CASSPSFQETQYF.

The table lists this clonotype with a few counts. The chain is built from TRBV27 and TRBJ1-5, with TRBD1 matching over 10 bases. The CDR3 consists of 13 residues. The V gene end was trimmed by 4 bases and the J gene end by 8 bases; junction bases not matched to a gene: 2. Germline lookup yields CDR1 MNHEY and CDR2 SMNVEV (reference sequence). The CDR3: CASSWDRGKPQHF. CDR3 sequence (DNA): TGTGCCAGCAGTTGGGACAGGGGAAAGCCCCAGCATTTT.

The chain joins TRBV5-4 to TRBJ1-4; 8 nucleotides agree with TRBD1. This CDR3 is built from 15 residues. The germline V gene encodes CDR1 SGHNT and CDR2 YYREEE (reference sequence). Trimming took 3 bases from V and 8 from J; bases not matched to a gene: 9. The CDR3 region is CASSSWTGIKEKLFF. The CDR3 DNA sequence: TGTGCCAGCAGCTCGTGGACAGGGATAAAGGAAAAACTGTTTTTT.

This chain joins TRBV20-1 and TRBJ2-7; D is perhaps TRBD2 (6 bases). CDR3 length: 14 amino acids. V was pared by 0 bases and J by 5 bases, with 14 bases between. The germline CDR1 and CDR2 sequences are DFQATT and SNEGSKA (reference sequence). CDR3 in amino acids: CSAREVGGRNEQYF. CDR3 DNA: TGCAGTGCTAGAGAGGTGGGGGGTAGGAACGAGCAGTACTTC.